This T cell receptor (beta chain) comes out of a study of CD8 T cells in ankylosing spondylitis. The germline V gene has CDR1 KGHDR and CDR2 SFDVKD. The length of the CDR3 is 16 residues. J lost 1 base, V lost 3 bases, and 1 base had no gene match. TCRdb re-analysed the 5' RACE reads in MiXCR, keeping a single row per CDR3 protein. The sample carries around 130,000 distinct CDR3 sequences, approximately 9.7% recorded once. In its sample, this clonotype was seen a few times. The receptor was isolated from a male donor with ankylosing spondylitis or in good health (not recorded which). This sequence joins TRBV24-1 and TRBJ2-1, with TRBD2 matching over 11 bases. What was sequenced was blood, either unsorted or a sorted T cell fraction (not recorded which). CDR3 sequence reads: CATSDASGRSYNEQFF. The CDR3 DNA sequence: TGTGCCACCAGTGATGCTAGCGGGAGGTCCTACAATGAGCAGTTCTTC.